The 28 T cell receptor beta chains in this list originate from one sample, sequenced in a study of CXCR3-negative and CXCR3-positive naive CD8 T cells. Overall study results and limits: CXCR3-positive naive cells carried more hydrophobic TRB CDR3s than CXCR3-negative naive cells did.

No cognate antigen is known for these TCRs. Libraries of TRB cDNA were made by 5' RACE and carried UMIs. TCRdb re-called the 5' RACE reads; every CDR3 protein appears as one record, without DNA. This sample's clone table lists some 100,000 distinct CDR3 sequences. Sequencing was performed on naive CXCR3+ CD8+ T cells from blood. Subset of the sample: CD45RO-CCR7+CD27+CD95- naive CD8+ T cells expressing CXCR3 (TNR3+). The receptors were sampled from a human donor in good health. Some clones in this sample may be carry-over from other donors' samples.

This chain joins TRBV7-9 and TRBJ2-5; the D gene TCRdb calls, TRBD1, cannot be checked with no DNA. CDR1 is SEHNR and CDR2 is FQNEAQ in the germline V gene (reference sequence). This CDR3 is built from 14 residues. The CDR3 spells CASSSRDRWETQYF.

The rearrangement links TRBV23-1 to TRBJ2-7; TCRdb's D call, TRBD1, is unchecked because there is no DNA. TRBV23-1 is known as an ORF, though its function is uncertain. The length of the CDR3 is 16 residues. The CDR3 sequence is CASITRPGQRTYEQYF.

The chain is built from TRBV5-4 and TRBJ2-5; TCRdb gives TRBD1 as the D gene, but with no DNA this cannot be confirmed. Germline-derived CDR1 and CDR2 are SGHNT and YYREEE (reference sequence). The CDR3 has 17 amino acids. The CDR3 loop is CASSFRLLRGHQETQYF.

The rearrangement links TRBV12-3 or TRBV12-4 to TRBJ2-6; TCRdb returns TRBD1, unconfirmable since there is no DNA. The length of the CDR3 is 16 residues. The CDR3 reads CASSPGTASGANVLTF.

J is TRBJ2-7 and V is TRBV15; as DNA is missing, the TRBD1 call by TCRdb cannot be tested. This CDR3 has 15 amino acids. Germline V lookup: CDR1 LNHNV, CDR2 YYDKDF (reference sequence). CDR3 loop: CATSRDRGERYEQYF. Looking up the rest from reference TRBV15 and TRBJ2-7 gives the full variable domain: DAMVIQNPRYQVTQFGKPVTLSCSQTLNHNVMYWYQQKSSQAPKLLFHYYDKDFNNEADTPDNFQSRRPNTSFCFLDIRSPGLGDTAMYLCATSRDRGERYEQYFGPGTRLTVT.

The rearrangement links TRBV12-3 or TRBV12-4 to TRBJ2-7; the TRBD2 assignment by TCRdb is unverifiable without DNA. This CDR3 region has 15 residues. CDR3 region: CASSLTSGRVNEQYF.

The chain combines TRBV4-1 with TRBJ2-1; no DNA is available, so the TRBD2 call from TCRdb remains unchecked. The CDR3 extends over 14 amino acids. Germline V lookup: CDR1 MGHRA, CDR2 YSYEKL. Here the CDR3 reads CASSQGALYNEQFF.

This chain joins TRBV29-1 and TRBJ2-1; with no DNA, the TCRdb D assignment of TRBD2 cannot be verified. The CDR3 extends over 13 amino acids. From germline, CDR1 is SQVTM and CDR2 ANQGSEA. CDR3 protein: CSLGLADGNEQFF.

This chain joins TRBV15 and TRBJ2-7; checking the TCRdb D call of TRBD1 is not possible without DNA. The CDR3 has 16 residues. Germline CDR1 reads LNHNV; CDR2 reads YYDKDF (reference sequence). The CDR3 reads CATSDPGQGAPHEQYF.

This chain connects TRBV6-2 or TRBV6-3 to TRBJ2-5; the TRBD2 assignment by TCRdb is unverifiable without DNA. Germline-derived CDR1 and CDR2 are MNHEY and SVGEGT. This CDR3 is 17 amino acids long. CDR3 residues: CASSSYASSGGGETQYF.

V is TRBV12-3 or TRBV12-4 and J is TRBJ2-2; checking the TCRdb D call of TRBD1 is not possible without DNA. The CDR3 sequence is 12 residues long. The CDR3 here is CASIQGAGELFF.

V usage is TRBV20-1 and J usage is TRBJ2-7; no DNA is available, so the TRBD1 call from TCRdb remains unchecked. Germline-derived CDR1 and CDR2 are DFQATT and SNEGSKA (reference sequence). The CDR3 covers 13 residues. The CDR3 here is CSAKDSLLYEQYF.

The chain carries TRBV25-1 and TRBJ2-7. Per germline, CDR1 MGHDK and CDR2 SYGVNS. The CDR3 runs to 12 residues. CDR3 amino acids: CASSEYSYEQYF.

The rearrangement uses TRBV7-9 and TRBJ2-3; TCRdb proposes TRBD2, but this gene call is untestable without DNA. CDR3 length equals 19 residues. Germline V lookup: CDR1 SEHNR, CDR2 FQNEAQ (reference sequence). CDR3 region: CASSTGTSGRILSTDTQYF.

J is TRBJ2-3 and V is TRBV7-2; TCRdb selects TRBD2, and the lack of DNA leaves this call unchecked. Germline assignment: CDR1 SGHTA and CDR2 FQGNSA. The CDR3 consists of 14 residues. The CDR3 loop is CASSRTISTDTQYF. The whole variable domain, filled in from reference TRBV7-2 and TRBJ2-3, reads GAGVSQSPSNKVTEKGKDVELRCDPISGHTALYWYRQSLGQGLEFLIYFQGNSAPDKSGLPSDRFSAERTGGSVSTLTIQRTQQEDSAVYLCASSRTISTDTQYFGPGTRLTVL.

The CDR3 sequence: CASQLTMGIGDTEAFF. The chain employs TRBV12-3 or TRBV12-4 and TRBJ1-1. The CDR3 spans 16 residues.

J is TRBJ2-5 and V is TRBV11-2; TCRdb's D gene call, TRBD2, goes unchecked for lack of DNA. CDR1 and CDR2 from the germline V gene are SGHAT and FQNNGV. The CDR3 contains 15 residues. The CDR3 reads CASSLVAGWQETQYF.

The CDR3: CASSQDRGPTYEQYF. V and J are TRBV4-3 and TRBJ2-7; the TCRdb call, TRBD1, lacks DNA for checking. This CDR3 comprises 15 residues. Germline V CDR1 and CDR2: LGHNA, YSLEER.

The chain uses TRBV4-3 and TRBJ1-6. In germline, CDR1 is LGHNA, CDR2 YSLEER. The CDR3 totals 14 residues. CDR3: CASSQDLGQTPLHF.

The CDR3 sequence: CATREQGSLYNEQFF. The rearrangement uses TRBV6-2 or TRBV6-3 and TRBJ2-1; TCRdb names TRBD1, which stays unverified in the absence of DNA. This CDR3 is 15 amino acids long. Germline lookup yields CDR1 MNHEY and CDR2 SVGEGT.

The chain carries TRBV5-1 and TRBJ1-6. The CDR3 totals 15 residues. CDR1 SGHRS and CDR2 YFSETQ come from the germline V gene. The CDR3 protein is CASSLADRYNSPLHF. Full variable domain (outside the CDR3, taken from reference TRBV5-1 and TRBJ1-6): KAGVTQTPRYLIKTRGQQVTLSCSPISGHRSVSWYQQTPGQGLQFLFEYFSETQRNKGNFPGRFSGRQFSNSRSEMNVSTLELGDSALYLCASSLADRYNSPLHFGNGTRLTVT.

This chain joins TRBV19 and TRBJ2-7; TCRdb's D gene call, TRBD1, goes unchecked for lack of DNA. The CDR3 is 12 amino acids. CDR1 and CDR2 from the germline V gene are LNHDA and SQIVND (reference sequence). The CDR3 sequence: CASSNQGYEQYF.

The chain joins TRBV4-2 to TRBJ2-7; checking the TCRdb D call of TRBD2 is not possible without DNA. The CDR3 has 18 residues. Germline V lookup: CDR1 LGHNA, CDR2 YNFKEQ. The CDR3 region is CASSQEAVAGGRSYEQYF.

The chain couples TRBV3-1 to TRBJ1-4. Germline V CDR1 and CDR2: LGHDT, YNNKEL (reference sequence). The CDR3 has 15 amino acids. This chain's CDR3 is CASSLSLDLLEKLFF.

This chain connects TRBV6-2 or TRBV6-3 to TRBJ1-6; there is no DNA to check the TCRdb D call of TRBD1. The germline V gene has CDR1 MNHEY and CDR2 SVGEGT. The length of the CDR3 is 12 residues. The CDR3 region is CASSYEGRPLHF.

The chain couples TRBV29-1 to TRBJ2-7; TCRdb calls TRBD1, which cannot be checked without DNA. The CDR3 loop spans 14 amino acids. Germline values: CDR1 SQVTM, CDR2 ANQGSEA. This CDR3 reads CIVAKGDRLDEQYF.

The genes are TRBV29-1 and TRBJ2-7; with no DNA, the TCRdb D assignment of TRBD1 cannot be verified. The CDR3 is made up of 13 amino acids. The germline V gene encodes CDR1 SQVTM and CDR2 ANQGSEA. CDR3 amino acids: CSVWGGVSYEQYF.

The rearrangement links TRBV7-9 to TRBJ2-7; TCRdb names TRBD1, which stays unverified in the absence of DNA. CDR3 size: 16 residues. Germline values: CDR1 SEHNR, CDR2 FQNEAQ (reference sequence). CDR3 loop: CASSLARGTTSYEQYF.